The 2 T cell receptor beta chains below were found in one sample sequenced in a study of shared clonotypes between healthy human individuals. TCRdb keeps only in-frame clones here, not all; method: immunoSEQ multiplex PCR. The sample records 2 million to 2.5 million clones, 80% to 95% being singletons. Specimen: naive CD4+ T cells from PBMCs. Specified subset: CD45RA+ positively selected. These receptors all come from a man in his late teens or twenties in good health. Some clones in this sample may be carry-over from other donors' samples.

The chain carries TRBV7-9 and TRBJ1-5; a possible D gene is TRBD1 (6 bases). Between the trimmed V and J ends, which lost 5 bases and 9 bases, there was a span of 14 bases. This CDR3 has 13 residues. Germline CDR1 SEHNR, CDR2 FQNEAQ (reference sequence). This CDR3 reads CASSPKGDGPQHF. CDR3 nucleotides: TGTGCCAGCAGCCCTAAGGGGGATGGGCCCCAGCATTTT.

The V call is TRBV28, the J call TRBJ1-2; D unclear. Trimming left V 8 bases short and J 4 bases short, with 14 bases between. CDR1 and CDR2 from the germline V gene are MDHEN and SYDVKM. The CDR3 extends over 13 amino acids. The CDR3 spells CASDAADTYGYTF. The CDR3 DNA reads TGTGCCAGCGACGCGGCAGACACCTATGGCTACACCTTC.